This T cell receptor (beta chain) was observed in a study of spatial heterogeneity in lung cancer. This clonotype occurred many times. The V gene's germline CDR1 is SGHAT and CDR2 FQNNGV. The CDR3 is 15 amino acids. The junction had 3 bases not matched to a gene; V was cut back by 3 bases and J by 2 bases. TCRdb reprocessed the 5' RACE reads with MiXCR, giving one entry per CDR3 protein. The sample has 40,000 to 55,000 distinct CDR3 sequences; approximately 6.8% are singletons. The time point: sample taken at primary tumor resection. Material for sequencing was whole RNA from tumor, nontumor lung or frozen PBMC, left unsorted.

The sample in question was PBMCs, obtained at surgery. The origin of this receptor is a female donor with early-stage non-small cell lung cancer. The chain employs TRBV11-2 and TRBJ2-7, with 11 positions matching TRBD2. The CDR3 is CASSFLAGGTYEQYF. DNA of the CDR3: TGTGCCAGCAGCTTCCTAGCGGGGGGCACCTACGAGCAGTACTTC.